Shown below are 7 T cell receptor beta chains from a single sample sequenced in a study of CD8 T cells in ankylosing spondylitis. Findings and limits, study-wide: Seemingly characteristic of ankylosing spondylitis blood was a TCR beta motif consisting of under 10 highly homologous variants.

These receptors have no known antigen. TCRdb analysed the 5' RACE reads with MiXCR anew, one entry per CDR3 protein. The sample yields 200,000 to 250,000 distinct CDR3 sequences, 5.5% to 7.5% seen once. Material for sequencing was blood, either unsorted or a sorted T cell fraction (not recorded which). The receptor source for this set is a male donor with ankylosing spondylitis.

This clonotype was found many times. The chain joins TRBV28 to TRBJ2-7; no reliable D call. The CDR3 loop spans 15 amino acids. Deletions cut 4 bases from V and 1 base from J, with 14 bases between. The germline gives CDR1 MDHEN, CDR2 SYDVKM. The CDR3 DNA reads TGTGCCAGCAGTTCTTCAGGTCTCATTTCCTACGAGCAGTACTTC. Its protein is CASSSSGLISYEQYF.

This clonotype was seen repeatedly, ten times or more. The gene calls are TRBV6-5 and TRBJ1-5; no definite D call. Germline CDR1 and CDR2: MNHEY and SVGAGI. The V end was cut by 0 bases, the J end by 3 bases, with 9 bases between. There are 15 residues in the CDR3. This CDR3 reads CASSYSGFDNQPQHF. The CDR3 DNA reads as TGTGCCAGCAGTTACTCGGGGTTTGACAATCAGCCCCAGCATTTT.

This rearrangement joins TRBV5-5 to TRBJ2-7; 9 bases agree with TRBD1. CDR1 SGHKS and CDR2 YYEKEE come from the germline V gene (reference sequence). The CDR3 has 15 residues. Unmatched junction bases numbered 10, after V lost 4 bases and J lost 5 bases. The CDR3 nucleotides are TGTGCCAGCAGCCTGGAGGACAGGGGTCCCAACGAGCAGTACTTC. Protein: CASSLEDRGPNEQYF.

There are many counts of this clonotype. The chain employs TRBV6-1 and TRBJ1-1, with 12 bases aligning to TRBD1. Germline trimming cut 5 bases from V and 6 bases from J; bases unmatched to any gene: 10. The CDR3 is made up of 16 amino acids. The germline CDR1 and CDR2 sequences are MNHNS and SASEGT. CDR3 residues: CASSHSGTGGLAEAFF. The CDR3 nucleotides read TGTGCCAGCAGTCATTCCGGGACAGGGGGCCTCGCTGAAGCTTTCTTT.

This clonotype has only a few counts. The genes are TRBV19 and TRBJ2-1; 7 bases agree with TRBD2. Germline CDR1 reads LNHDA; CDR2 reads SQIVND (reference sequence). CDR3 size: 15 residues. The trim removed 1 base at V and 7 bases at J, leaving 7 bases unmatched. The CDR3 DNA reads TGTGCCAGTAGTATAGGCGGGGGATTTGGGAATGAGCAGTTCTTC. The encoded protein is CASSIGGGFGNEQFF.

In this sample, this clonotype turned up many times. V is TRBV27 and J is TRBJ2-1, with a tentative D call TRBD2 (6 bases). Trimming shortened V by 0 bases and J by 2 bases, and 14 bases separated the two germline ends. CDR1 is MNHEY and CDR2 is SMNVEV in the germline V gene (reference sequence). CDR3 size: 17 residues. This CDR3 is CASSLSRGSGTYNEQFF. The CDR3 DNA reads TGTGCCAGCAGTTTATCTCGGGGTAGCGGAACCTACAATGAGCAGTTCTTC.

There are many counts of this clonotype. V is TRBV6-1 and J is TRBJ2-7, with 7 nucleotides matching TRBD2. V lost 1 base to trimming and J lost 0 bases; unmatched junction nucleotides: 6. The CDR3 is 16 amino acids. Germline CDR1 MNHNS, CDR2 SASEGT. As DNA, the CDR3 is TGTGCCAGCAGTGAAGGGCCAGCGGGGAGCTCCTACGAGCAGTACTTC. Its protein is CASSEGPAGSSYEQYF.